Listed here is a single T cell receptor beta chain. The sample belongs to a study of cytomegalovirus exposure and HLA in healthy donors. The V segment lost 6 bases and the J segment 4 bases; nucleotides outside the gene matches: 3. This CDR3 is built from 13 residues. CDR1 and CDR2 from the germline V gene are SGDLS and YYNGEE. PCR involved 60 Vbeta and 13 Jbeta primers. Sequencing used immunoSEQ multiplex PCR; TCRdb keeps in-frame clones, though not all of them. This repertoire shows about 120,000 clones, 66% found once; its top ten account for more than 1.5%. The sequence was collected from a man between 18 and 35 years old in good health and CMV-seronegative. The J gene is TRBJ2-2, the V gene TRBV9; 7 nucleotides match TRBD1. Sequenced input: PBMCs. Written as DNA, the CDR3 is TGTGCCAGCAATGCAGGGGGCACCGGGGAGCTGTTTTTT. This sequence encodes CASNAGGTGELFF.